These 11 T cell receptor beta chains came from one sample sequenced in a study of T cell changes during pregnancy in multiple sclerosis. TCRdb's table, derived via immunoSEQ multiplex PCR, lists solely in-frame clones and lacks some. The sample has fewer than 13,000 clones; more than 85% are singletons. The sequencing here drew on CD8+ T cells from peripheral blood mononuclear cells, taken in the first trimester of pregnancy. These receptors came from a female donor in good health, enrolled as a control in a pregnancy study.

The rearrangement uses TRBV7-9 and TRBJ1-2; TRBD1 agrees at 9 bases. The V segment lost 4 bases and the J segment 8 bases; nucleotides outside the gene matches: 17. The CDR3 has 17 amino acids. Germline V gene sequence: CDR1 SEHNR, CDR2 FQNEAQ (reference sequence). The CDR3 here is CASSSTGTGSFSRGYTF. DNA of the CDR3: TGTGCCAGCAGCTCAACCGGGACAGGGAGTTTTTCGCGCGGCTACACCTTC.

A single count supports this clone. The chain employs TRBV9 and TRBJ2-7, with TRBD1 as a possible D gene (6 bases). The germline V and J ends were trimmed by 4 bases and 2 bases, with 28 bases remaining between them. This CDR3 is built from 19 residues. Germline V gene lookup returns CDR1 SGDLS and CDR2 YYNGEE. Written as DNA, the CDR3 is TGTGCCAGCAGCTCACATCCCGACAGGTACCCCTCAACCGCCTACGAGCAGTACTTC. Protein product: CASSSHPDRYPSTAYEQYF.

This chain links TRBV7-2 with TRBJ2-5, with D unclear. Germline lookup yields CDR1 SGHTA and CDR2 FQGNSA. Trimming pared 3 bases from V and 3 bases from J, leaving 11 bases between. This CDR3 has 14 amino acids. The CDR3 loop is CASSFGHPEETQYF. In DNA, the CDR3 is TGTGCCAGCAGCTTTGGCCACCCTGAAGAGACCCAGTACTTC.

The rearrangement uses TRBV6-4 and TRBJ2-7; 7 bases map to TRBD1. The CDR3 is made up of 14 amino acids. Germline V gene lookup returns CDR1 MRHNA and CDR2 SNTAGT. Trimming took 0 bases from V and 5 from J; bases not matched to a gene: 4. This CDR3 is CASSDSTGFHEQYF. CDR3 nucleotide sequence: TGTGCCAGCAGTGACTCGACAGGGTTTCACGAGCAGTACTTC.

The chain combines TRBV27 with TRBJ1-2, with 7 bases fitting TRBD1. Germline CDR1 MNHEY, CDR2 SMNVEV (reference sequence). V trimming: 4 bases; J trimming: 2 bases; junction bases outside the gene matches: 4. The CDR3 covers 14 residues. This chain's CDR3 is CASSSQGSNYGYTF. The DNA for the CDR3 is TGTGCCAGCAGTTCACAGGGGTCCAACTATGGCTACACCTTC.

This clone has a handful of counts. The CDR3 sequence is CASSVGVAANEKLFF. CDR3 DNA sequence: TGTGCCAGCAGCGTCGGGGTGGCGGCTAATGAAAAACTGTTTTTT. V gene TRBV9 combines with J gene TRBJ1-4, with D uncertain. Germline V lookup: CDR1 SGDLS, CDR2 YYNGEE. The length of the CDR3 is 15 residues. The ends were cut back, 2 bases at V and 3 bases at J, with 11 bases in the middle.

This chain joins TRBV6-1 and TRBJ1-5; 8 positions agree with TRBD1. V shed 8 bases, J shed 1 base, and the junction held 7 bases outside the gene matches. The CDR3 is 15 amino acids. Germline CDR1 is MNHNS and CDR2 is SASEGT. The CDR3, as DNA: TGTGCCAGCCACGGCAGGGGGCAAAGCAATCAGCCCCAGCATTTT. It translates to CASHGRGQSNQPQHF.

The chain carries TRBV27 and TRBJ2-7; 12 nucleotides line up with TRBD1. Per germline, CDR1 MNHEY and CDR2 SMNVEV (reference sequence). Losses at the gene ends were 5 bases for V and 1 base for J; bases not matched to a gene: 9. The CDR3 loop spans 17 amino acids. CDR3 sequence reads: CASSPTGTGGISYEQYF. In nucleotides, the CDR3 is TGTGCCAGCAGTCCAACCGGGACAGGGGGCATATCCTACGAGCAGTACTTC.

The chain uses TRBV2 and TRBJ1-5, with D possibly matching TRBD1 (6 bases). Germline CDR1 is SNHLY and CDR2 is FYNNEI. The CDR3 loop spans 16 amino acids. Trimming took 2 bases from V and 4 from J, leaving 15 bases between them. The CDR3 spells CASSEWRTAENQPQHF. The CDR3 DNA follows: TGTGCCAGCAGTGAATGGCGGACAGCAGAAAATCAGCCCCAGCATTTT.

This chain uses TRBV4-3 with TRBJ1-1; possible D gene TRBD1, 6 bases. Trimming removed 0 bases at V and 3 bases at J, with 14 bases between. Germline assignment: CDR1 LGHNA and CDR2 YSLEER. This CDR3 has 16 amino acids. The CDR3 DNA reads as TGCGCCAGCAGCCAAGATGAGGCGGGGGGCTACACTGAAGCTTTCTTT. It is translated as CASSQDEAGGYTEAFF.

V is TRBV10-3 and J is TRBJ2-7, with a possible D match to TRBD2 (6 bases). This CDR3 spans 14 amino acids. V lost 7 bases and J 3 bases, leaving 16 bases between the germline ends. Per the germline V gene, CDR1 is ENHRY and CDR2 is SYGVKD. CDR3 nucleotides: TGTGCCATCAAGGCCAACCGCGGGGACTACGAGCAGTACTTC. Translated, it gives CAIKANRGDYEQYF.